This T cell receptor (beta chain) was sequenced during a study of cytomegalovirus exposure and HLA in healthy donors. Study in general: Genotyping showed about 80% of 350 to 400 donors falling in the Caucasian-associated ancestry cluster.

In the PCR, 60 Vbeta and 13 Jbeta primers were used. Clones were read by immunoSEQ multiplex PCR, and TCRdb kept only the in-frame ones, dropping some. The data contain about 130,000 clones, 76% of them singletons. Study-wide findings and caveats: Specific recognition of CMV antigens was confirmed in vitro for a few chains (all CMV-associated). Rarity marked most TCR sequences, yet some public TCRs occurred in many donors.

The CDR3 has 15 amino acids. Germline loops: CDR1 MNHEY, CDR2 SVGAGI. The ends were cut back, 4 bases at V and 0 bases at J, with 10 bases in the middle. About this clone itself: What it recognizes is unknown.

The chain uses TRBV6-5 and TRBJ1-3; D ambiguous. The material sequenced was PBMCs. The sequence came from a middle-aged man in good health and CMV-seronegative. CDR3 in amino acids: CASSSVTSSGNTIYF. CDR3 DNA sequence: TGTGCCAGCAGTTCAGTCACATCCTCTGGAAACACCATATATTTT.